The 26 T cell receptor beta chains below all came from one sample that was sequenced in a study of blood T cell repertoires in COVID-19. The assay was immunoSEQ multiplex PCR, and TCRdb's table has in-frame clones only and misses some. The sample shows some 150,000 clones, approximately 87% of them seen only once. Sequenced: PBMCs or T cells enriched from blood (not recorded which). These receptors all come from a woman aged 50 to 60 who had recovered from COVID-19.

This chain uses TRBV18 with TRBJ1-5; D uncertain. The V end lost 6 bases, the J end lost 6 bases, and 18 bases lay between the germline ends. Germline V CDR1 and CDR2: KGHSH, LQKENI. CDR3 length: 15 residues. In DNA form, the CDR3 reads TGTGCCAGCTCTCCAGAACCCTCCGGGAGTCAGCCCCAGCATTTT. Translated, it gives CASSPEPSGSQPQHF.

V gene TRBV15 combines with J gene TRBJ1-2, with TRBD1 identical over 9 bases. The CDR3 extends over 20 amino acids. The ends lost 0 bases at V and 1 base at J; junction bases unmatched: 15. The germline V gene encodes CDR1 LNHNV and CDR2 YYDKDF (reference sequence). This CDR3 reads CATSRDVLRDRDRVNYGYTF. The CDR3 bases are TGTGCCACCAGCAGAGACGTGCTACGGGACCGGGACAGGGTTAACTATGGCTACACCTTC.

This clone was detected ten times or more. The V call is TRBV19, the J call TRBJ1-1, with TRBD1 matching 9 bases. This CDR3 has 13 residues. CDR1 is LNHDA and CDR2 is SQIVND in the germline V gene (reference sequence). V dropped 4 bases and J dropped 10; count of bases not matched to a gene: 7. CDR3: CASSREGQGAAFF. DNA for the CDR3: TGTGCCAGTAGTAGAGAGGGACAGGGCGCAGCTTTCTTT.

The V call is TRBV7-6, the J call TRBJ2-7; 9 nucleotides agree with TRBD1. Germline trimming cut 1 base from V and 4 bases from J; bases unmatched to any gene: 8. The length of the CDR3 is 16 residues. Looked up from germline, CDR1 is SGHVS and CDR2 is FNYEAQ. The CDR3 DNA reads as TGTGCCAGCAGCTTAGGTCCTCCGGGACAGGGATACGAGCAGTACGTC. It codes for CASSLGPPGQGYEQYV.

V gene TRBV6-4 combines with J gene TRBJ1-2; 9 nucleotides agree with TRBD1. Germline V lookup: CDR1 MRHNA, CDR2 SNTAGT. The CDR3 spans 16 residues. J gave up 4 bases and V 5 bases, and 11 bases lay outside the gene matches. CDR3 sequence (DNA): TGTGCCAGCAGTAGGAGCGGGACAGGGTCCCCCTATGGCTACACCTTC. This sequence encodes CASSRSGTGSPYGYTF.

This chain uses TRBV11-2 with TRBJ2-4, with D tentatively TRBD2 (5 bases). Germline lookup yields CDR1 SGHAT and CDR2 FQNNGV. CDR3 length: 13 residues. With 5 bases removed from V and 1 base from J, the gap between germline ends came to 6 bases. CDR3: CASSPGAKNIQYF. In DNA, the CDR3 is TGTGCCAGCAGCCCGGGGGCCAAAAACATTCAGTACTTC.

This clone has a single count. The V call is TRBV19, the J call TRBJ1-1; D is perhaps TRBD1 (5 bases). The CDR3 loop spans 15 amino acids. CDR1 and CDR2 from the germline V gene are LNHDA and SQIVND (reference sequence). V was cut by 3 bases and J by 1 base, with 12 bases left in between. The CDR3 loop reads CASSIPGGGNTEAFF. Here the CDR3 DNA reads TGTGCCAGTAGTATCCCCGGGGGAGGGAACACTGAAGCTTTCTTT.

The chain has TRBV6-5 and TRBJ1-1, with D perhaps TRBD1 (5 bases). Trimming left V 2 bases short and J 3 bases short, with 13 bases between. The CDR3 extends over 15 amino acids. Looked up from germline, CDR1 is MNHEY and CDR2 is SVGAGI. The CDR3 DNA sequence: TGTGCCAGCAGTTACCCCCGTCGGGGGGACACTGAAGCTTTCTTT. As protein: CASSYPRRGDTEAFF.

This clone was counted between two and nine times. V is TRBV11-2 and J is TRBJ1-2; TRBD1 agrees at 7 bases. This CDR3 spans 15 amino acids. V shed 5 bases and J 7 bases; nucleotides not matched to a gene: 13. Per the germline V gene, CDR1 is SGHAT and CDR2 is FQNNGV. CDR3 amino acids: CASSPNRQGLGGYTF. CDR3 nucleotide sequence: TGTGCCAGCAGCCCCAACAGACAGGGCCTGGGTGGCTACACCTTC.

This chain links TRBV18 with TRBJ1-2, with D uncertain. The ends were cut back, 2 bases at V and 6 bases at J, with 10 bases in the middle. The CDR3 sequence is 13 residues long. Germline CDR1 KGHSH, CDR2 LQKENI. The CDR3 protein is CASSPVSGDGYTF. For the CDR3, the DNA is TGTGCCAGCTCACCAGTCTCGGGTGATGGCTACACCTTC.

This rearrangement joins TRBV6-5 to TRBJ1-2; 7 bases fit TRBD1. V was pared by 6 bases and J by 7 bases, with 8 bases of the junction left unmatched. CDR3 length equals 13 residues. CDR1 is MNHEY and CDR2 is SVGAGI in the germline V gene. The CDR3 DNA reads TGTGCCAGCAGAGGCGACAGGGTGGGTGGCTACACCTTC. This sequence encodes CASRGDRVGGYTF.

This clone was recorded a few times. The CDR3: CASNQHAAGGPGELFF. The DNA of the CDR3 is TGTGCCAGCAACCAGCATGCGGCAGGGGGGCCCGGGGAGCTGTTTTTT. The V gene is TRBV3-1 (or the pseudogene TRBV3-2), the J gene TRBJ2-2, with a possible D match to TRBD1 (7 bases). Trimming shortened V by 7 bases and J by 6 bases, and 21 bases separated the two germline ends. CDR3 size: 16 residues. Germline V gene data show CDR1 as LGHDT and CDR2 as YNNKEL (reference sequence).

The chain uses TRBV7-2 and TRBJ1-2; perhaps TRBD1 as D (5 bases). Germline V CDR1 and CDR2: SGHTA, FQGNSA. With 5 bases removed from V and 5 bases from J, the gap between germline ends came to 9 bases. This CDR3 spans 12 amino acids. CDR3 protein: CASSLGLYGYTF. Here the CDR3 DNA reads TGTGCCAGCAGCCTGGGACTTTATGGCTACACCTTC.

Details on this clone: The sample carries other DNA sequences with the same CDR3. The chain is built from TRBV7-3 and TRBJ2-5, with 8 bases that match TRBD1. Per the germline V gene, CDR1 is SGHTA and CDR2 is FQGTGA. This CDR3 comprises 14 residues. The junction had 3 bases not matched to a gene; V was cut back by 5 bases and J by 1 base. The CDR3 sequence: CASSLTGGQETQYF. DNA for the CDR3: TGTGCCAGCAGCCTCACAGGGGGCCAAGAGACCCAGTACTTC.

The chain combines TRBV30 with TRBJ2-6; 8 bases map to TRBD2. Losses at the gene ends were 2 bases for V and 0 bases for J; bases not matched to a gene: 18. The CDR3 is 21 residues long. Germline V lookup: CDR1 GTSNPN, CDR2 SVGIG (reference sequence). The CDR3 loop is CAWSQRRGKERGLSGANVLTF. For the CDR3, the DNA is TGTGCCTGGAGTCAACGAAGGGGGAAGGAGCGGGGGCTCTCTGGGGCCAACGTCCTGACTTTC.

This rearrangement joins TRBV5-1 to TRBJ2-1; 12 bases agree with TRBD2. Germline lookup yields CDR1 SGHRS and CDR2 YFSETQ. Trimming at V came to 3 bases and at J to 7 bases, leaving 8 bases not matched to a gene. The CDR3 sequence is 16 residues long. The DNA of the CDR3 is TGCGCCAGCAGCTCCGGGACTAGCGGGTCGAGGAATGAGCAGTTCTTC. This gives the protein CASSSGTSGSRNEQFF.

The chain uses TRBV11-3 and TRBJ2-2; D gene ambiguous. The CDR3 spans 11 residues. The V gene's germline CDR1 is SGHNT and CDR2 YENEEA. Deletions cut 5 bases from V and 9 bases from J, with 7 bases between. DNA for the CDR3: TGTGCCAGCAGCCCAGGCCGGGAGCTGTTTTTT. This codes for CASSPGRELFF. The full variable domain, with the rest looked up from reference TRBV11-3 and TRBJ2-2, is EAGVVQSPRYKIIEKKQPVAFWCNPISGHNTLYWYLQNLGQGPELLIRYENEEAVDDSQLPKDRFSAERLKGVDSTLKIQPAELGDSAVYLCASSPGRELFFGEGSRLTVL.

V usage is TRBV7-2 and J usage is TRBJ2-3; 9 bases match TRBD2. Germline CDR1 SGHTA, CDR2 FQGNSA. The CDR3 is made up of 15 amino acids. Unmatched junction bases numbered 5, after V lost 7 bases and J lost 0 bases. CDR3 DNA sequence: TGTGCCAGCACGACTAGCGGTATCAGCACAGATACGCAGTATTTT. This translates into CASTTSGISTDTQYF.

This chain links TRBV7-2 with TRBJ1-4; possibly TRBD1 for D (6 bases). V lost 4 bases, J lost 10 bases, and 13 bases lay in between. Germline assignment: CDR1 SGHTA and CDR2 FQGNSA. The CDR3 contains 13 residues. The CDR3 DNA reads as TGTGCCAGCAGCTCGGACAGTGGATCAAAACTGTTTTTT. Residues: CASSSDSGSKLFF.

This clone has a single count. V and J are TRBV9 and TRBJ2-2; D uncertain. The V end lost 4 bases, the J end lost 7 bases, and 17 bases lay between the germline ends. CDR3 length: 15 residues. The germline V gene has CDR1 SGDLS and CDR2 YYNGEE. This CDR3 reads CASSPHYEQGGELFF. The CDR3 nucleotides are TGTGCCAGCAGCCCTCACTACGAACAAGGCGGGGAGCTGTTTTTT.

The rearrangement joins TRBV5-8 to TRBJ2-3, with 7 bases fitting TRBD1. Losses at the gene ends were 3 bases for V and 0 bases for J; bases not matched to a gene: 4. The CDR3 extends over 15 amino acids. Germline V gives CDR1 SGHTS, CDR2 YDEGEE. The CDR3 loop is CASSSGTASTDTQYF. Written as DNA, the CDR3 is TGTGCCAGCAGCTCAGGGACAGCTAGCACAGATACGCAGTATTTT. The full variable domain, with the rest looked up from reference TRBV5-8 and TRBJ2-3, is EAGVTQSPTHLIKTRGQQATLRCSPISGHTSVYWYQQALGLGLQFLLWYDEGEERNRGNFPPRFSGRQFPNYSSELNVNALELEDSALYLCASSSGTASTDTQYFGPGTRLTVL.

The chain couples TRBV30 to TRBJ1-3; 8 bases are shared with TRBD1. V shed 4 bases, J shed 2 bases, and the junction held 13 bases outside the gene matches. The CDR3 has 17 amino acids. Germline assignment: CDR1 GTSNPN and CDR2 SVGIG (reference sequence). The CDR3 sequence: CAWKDRGSIRPGNTIYF. The DNA of the CDR3 is TGTGCCTGGAAAGACAGGGGTTCTATAAGACCTGGAAACACCATATATTTT. The full variable domain, its missing parts supplied by reference TRBV30 and TRBJ1-3, is SQTIHQWPATLVQPVGSPLSLECTVEGTSNPNLYWYRQAAGRGLQLLFYSVGIGQISSEVPQNLSASRPQDRQFILSSKKLLLSDSGFYLCAWKDRGSIRPGNTIYFGEGSWLTVV.

This chain connects TRBV4-3 to TRBJ1-2; D is possibly TRBD1 (5 bases). Per germline, CDR1 LGHNA and CDR2 YSLEER. The CDR3 is 15 residues long. The V and J ends lost 0 bases and 5 bases respectively, with 13 bases between them. CDR3 DNA: TGCGCCAGCAGCCAAGAGTCGGCGGGACGGTATGGCTACACCTTC. Translated: CASSQESAGRYGYTF.

The chain links TRBV29-1 to TRBJ1-4; 8 nucleotides line up with TRBD1. V lost 6 bases and J lost 7; bases outside the gene matches: 7. CDR1 and CDR2 (germline): SQVTM, ANQGSEA. The CDR3 is 13 residues long. In DNA form, the CDR3 reads TGCAGCGTCAAACAGGGGGTTGGTGAAAAACTGTTTTTT. It specifies CSVKQGVGEKLFF.

The V gene is TRBV5-6, the J gene TRBJ2-2; the D gene is possibly TRBD2 (6 bases). The length of the CDR3 is 12 residues. Between the trimmed V and J ends, which lost 6 bases and 4 bases, there was a span of 7 bases. The germline CDR1 and CDR2 sequences are SGHDT and YYEEEE. This CDR3 is CASMGGTGELFF. In DNA form, the CDR3 reads TGTGCCAGCATGGGGGGCACCGGGGAGCTGTTTTTT.

This clone was detected only a few times. This chain joins TRBV5-1 and TRBJ2-5; D not resolved. The CDR3 covers 14 residues. Trimming shortened V by 0 bases and J by 3 bases, and 9 bases separated the two germline ends. CDR1 is SGHRS, CDR2 YFSETQ, per germline. The CDR3 is CASSLASTEETQYF. The CDR3 region has the DNA TGCGCCAGCAGCTTGGCCTCTACAGAAGAGACCCAGTACTTC. Full variable domain (rest looked up from reference TRBV5-1 and TRBJ2-5): KAGVTQTPRYLIKTRGQQVTLSCSPISGHRSVSWYQQTPGQGLQFLFEYFSETQRNKGNFPGRFSGRQFSNSRSEMNVSTLELGDSALYLCASSLASTEETQYFGPGTRLLVL.